This T cell receptor (beta chain) was observed in a study of Graves' ophthalmopathy and Graves' hyperthyroidism. Study results and limitations: Researchers report that a 13-signature model separated ophthalmopathy from stable hyperthyroidism, posting roughly 90% sensitivity and 65% to 82% specificity. Clonotypes were expanded in thyroid at above 0.001 frequency, and most also appeared in blood.

As the starting material, around 9.1 ml of fresh peripheral blood yielded the PBMCs. V was trimmed by 5 bases and J by 5 bases, leaving 21 bases between them. This CDR3 is built from 17 residues. Germline V gene lookup returns CDR1 MRHNA and CDR2 SNTAGT. This clonotype was observed at least ten times. Its matching antigen is unknown. TCR beta CDR3 regions were amplified from RNA transcripts. The first-round RT-PCR employed HTBI primers together with the Qiagen OneStep RT-PCR kit. A multiplex PCR was then performed as the second round. TCRdb reanalysed the multiplex PCR reads using MiXCR and keeps one entry per CDR3 protein. The sample records some 380,000 distinct CDR3 sequences, 15% being singletons.

The receptor's source is a woman under 30 with stable Graves' hyperthyroidism. V gene TRBV6-4 combines with J gene TRBJ2-2, with D possibly being TRBD1 or TRBD2 (6 bases each). Sequenced: peripheral blood. CDR3 DNA sequence: TGTGCCAGCAGTATTATCTGGACGGGGGCCAGGACCGGGGAGCTGTTTTTT. Its translation: CASSIIWTGARTGELFF.